This paragraph reports one T cell receptor beta chain. In the original processing: Researchers report that nucleated cell counts were estimated from reference gene primer amplification. Using immunoSEQ multiplex PCR, the repertoire was profiled, and TCRdb retains in-frame clones only, with some absent. V and J calls and clone size are copied from that table; D and trimming were computed from the DNA. The table lists 200,000 to 250,000 clones, almost 85% of them singletons. This CDR3 is 15 amino acids long. Germline V lookup: CDR1 LGHDT, CDR2 YNNKEL (reference sequence). Trimming cost V 0 bases and J 4 bases, with 12 bases left between them. This sample was included in a study of blood T cell repertoires in COVID-19. Background on the study: The United States, Italy and Spain provided the acute and convalescent COVID-19 samples.

The origin of this receptor is a woman aged 40 to 55 with acute or convalescent COVID-19. The chain has TRBV3-1 (or the pseudogene TRBV3-2) and TRBJ1-1; D remains unclear. Sequenced material: peripheral blood. The CDR3 reads CASSQEGGWGTEAFF. In DNA form, the CDR3 reads TGTGCCAGCAGCCAAGAAGGAGGGTGGGGCACTGAAGCTTTCTTT.